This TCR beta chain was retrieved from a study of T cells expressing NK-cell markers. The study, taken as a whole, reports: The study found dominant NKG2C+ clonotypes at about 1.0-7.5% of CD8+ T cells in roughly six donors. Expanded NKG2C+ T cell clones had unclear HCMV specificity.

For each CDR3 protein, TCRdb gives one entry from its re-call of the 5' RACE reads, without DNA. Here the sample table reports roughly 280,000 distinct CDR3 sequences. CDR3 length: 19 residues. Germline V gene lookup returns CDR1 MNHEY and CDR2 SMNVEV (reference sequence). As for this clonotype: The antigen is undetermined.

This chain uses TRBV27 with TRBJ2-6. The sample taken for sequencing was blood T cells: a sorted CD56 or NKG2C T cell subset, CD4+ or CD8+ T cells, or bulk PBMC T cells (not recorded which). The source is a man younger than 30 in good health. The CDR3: CASSLARTPILSGANVLTF.